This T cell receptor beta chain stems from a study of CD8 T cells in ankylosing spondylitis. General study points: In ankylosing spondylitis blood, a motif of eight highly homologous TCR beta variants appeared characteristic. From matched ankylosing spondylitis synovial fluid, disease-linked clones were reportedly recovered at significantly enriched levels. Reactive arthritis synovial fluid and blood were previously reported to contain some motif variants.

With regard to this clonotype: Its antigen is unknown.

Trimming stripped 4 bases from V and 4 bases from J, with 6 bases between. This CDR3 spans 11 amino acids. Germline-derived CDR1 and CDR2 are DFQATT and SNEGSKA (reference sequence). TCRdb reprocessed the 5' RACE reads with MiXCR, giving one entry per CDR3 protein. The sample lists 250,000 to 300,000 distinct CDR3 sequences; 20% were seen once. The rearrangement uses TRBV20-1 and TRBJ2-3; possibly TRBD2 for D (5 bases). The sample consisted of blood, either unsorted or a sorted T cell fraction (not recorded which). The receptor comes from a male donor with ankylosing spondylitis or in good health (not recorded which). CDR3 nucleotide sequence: TGCAGTGCTAAGAGGGCAGATACGCAGTATTTT. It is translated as CSAKRADTQYF.